This T cell receptor (beta chain) is drawn from a study of T cell changes during pregnancy in multiple sclerosis. Data came from immunoSEQ multiplex PCR; TCRdb stores just in-frame clones and leaves some out. The repertoire includes about 100,000 clones, approximately 90% of them detected once, and 3% to 3.5% sits in the top ten. CDR1 and CDR2 (germline): MNHNS, SASEGT. The CDR3 is 16 amino acids. V dropped 2 bases and J dropped 0 bases, with 8 bases sitting between them. The receptor's source is a female donor with multiple sclerosis, enrolled in a pregnancy study. Sequences were derived from peripheral blood, sampled after pregnancy. The rearrangement uses TRBV6-1 and TRBJ1-6, with D maybe TRBD1 (5 bases). CDR3 sequence reads: CASSELGGSYNSPLHF. In DNA form, the CDR3 reads TGTGCCAGCAGTGAACTGGGGGGCTCCTATAATTCACCCCTCCACTTT.